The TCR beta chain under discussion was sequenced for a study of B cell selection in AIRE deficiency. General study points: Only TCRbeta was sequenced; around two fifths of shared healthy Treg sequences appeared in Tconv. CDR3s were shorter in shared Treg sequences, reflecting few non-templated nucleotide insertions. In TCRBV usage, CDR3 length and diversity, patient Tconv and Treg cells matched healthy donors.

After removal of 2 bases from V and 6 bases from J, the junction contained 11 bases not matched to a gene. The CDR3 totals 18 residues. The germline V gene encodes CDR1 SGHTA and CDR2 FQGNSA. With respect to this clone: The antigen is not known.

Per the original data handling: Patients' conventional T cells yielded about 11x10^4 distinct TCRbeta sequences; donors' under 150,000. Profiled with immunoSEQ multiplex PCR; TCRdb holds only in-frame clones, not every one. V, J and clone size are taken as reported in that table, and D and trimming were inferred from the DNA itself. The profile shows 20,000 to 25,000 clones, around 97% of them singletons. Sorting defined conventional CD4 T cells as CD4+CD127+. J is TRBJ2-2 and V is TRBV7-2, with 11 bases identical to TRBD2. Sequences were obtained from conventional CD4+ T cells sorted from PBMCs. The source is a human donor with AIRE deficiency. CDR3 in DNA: TGTGCCAGCAGCTTATCGTATCGACTAGCGGGATTACCCGGGGAGCTGTTTTTT. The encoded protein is CASSLSYRLAGLPGELFF.